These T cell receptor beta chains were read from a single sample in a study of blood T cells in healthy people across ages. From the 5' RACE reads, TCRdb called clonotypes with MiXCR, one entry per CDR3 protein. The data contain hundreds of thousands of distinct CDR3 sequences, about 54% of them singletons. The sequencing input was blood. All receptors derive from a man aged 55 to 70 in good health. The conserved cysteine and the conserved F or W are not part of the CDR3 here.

CDR3: SARKGAATNGKLF; V: TRBV20-1; J: TRBJ1-4
CDR3: AISTGQGNEQF; V: TRBV10-3; J: TRBJ2-1
CDR3: ASGQVREQY; V: TRBV2; J: TRBJ2-7
CDR3: SARGSGASTDTQY; V: TRBV29-1; J: TRBJ2-3
CDR3: AIGGFQETQY; V: TRBV10-3; J: TRBJ2-5
CDR3: SASLTGRPYEQY; V: TRBV20-1; J: TRBJ2-7
CDR3: ASRRQGDQPQH; V: TRBV6-1; J: TRBJ1-5
CDR3: ASSLGTGDHNEQY; V: TRBV5-1; J: TRBJ2-5
CDR3: ASSAQGQLREQY; V: TRBV7-6; J: TRBJ2-7
CDR3: ASSLQRRLGGNEQF; V: TRBV5-1; J: TRBJ2-1
CDR3: ASSFFDSYNEQF; V: TRBV7-9; J: TRBJ2-1
CDR3: SVRGSINEQF; V: TRBV20-1; J: -
CDR3: ASSPPSGFWQY; V: TRBV18; J: TRBJ2-7
CDR3: ASSLSRGDTEVF; V: TRBV5-1; J: TRBJ1-1
CDR3: SASSRTEKLF; V: TRBV20-1; J: TRBJ1-4
CDR3: ASSHWGNEQY; V: TRBV7-9; J: TRBJ2-7
CDR3: SAIAGGFEKLF; V: TRBV20-1; J: TRBJ1-4
CDR3: AISEPRERPLH; V: TRBV10-3; J: TRBJ1-6
CDR3: ASSLGLGVSPLH; V: TRBV5-1; J: TRBJ1-6
CDR3: ASSQGQSGANVLT; V: TRBV4-1; J: TRBJ2-6
CDR3: ASSTRDRANTGELF; V: TRBV7-2; J: TRBJ2-2
CDR3: ASSLVSSSAGRADTQY; V: TRBV5-1; J: TRBJ2-3
CDR3: ASSQSIREQF; V: TRBV3-1; J: TRBJ2-1
CDR3: ASSSRGGGADTQY; V: TRBV12-3/TRBV12-4; J: TRBJ2-3
CDR3: ASSLGGGLPYNEQF; V: TRBV5-1; J: TRBJ2-1
CDR3: ASSPAEWAEAF; V: TRBV12-3/TRBV12-4; J: TRBJ1-1
CDR3: ASSGRDRGSNYGYT; V: TRBV14; J: TRBJ1-2
CDR3: ASSADSDTEAF; V: TRBV18; J: TRBJ1-1
CDR3: ASSGAGLIQETQY; V: TRBV28; J: -
CDR3: ASSSSDRTLYGYT; V: TRBV28; J: TRBJ1-2
CDR3: ASSWTTYNEQF; V: TRBV2; J: TRBJ2-1
CDR3: ASSPVAGSDEQY; V: TRBV5-1; J: TRBJ2-7
CDR3: ASSAPTGTIQETQY; V: TRBV2; J: TRBJ2-5
CDR3: SVSGQLNAEAF; V: TRBV29-1; J: TRBJ1-1
CDR3: ASSPTSGGNRGQY; V: TRBV12-3/TRBV12-4; J: TRBJ2-5
CDR3: AKTRGDYEQY; V: TRBV10-3; J: TRBJ2-7
CDR3: ASSSRQIGGNYGYT; V: TRBV7-9; J: TRBJ1-2
CDR3: ASNADGSSYNEQY; V: TRBV2; J: -
CDR3: SAITSGEQETQY; V: TRBV20-1; J: -
CDR3: ASSIGTGGNSPLH; V: TRBV7-9; J: TRBJ1-6
CDR3: ASNSAGGYETQY; V: TRBV5-1; J: TRBJ2-5
CDR3: SAREAGGGYT; V: TRBV20-1; J: TRBJ1-2
CDR3: ASSPDAHEQY; V: TRBV12-3/TRBV12-4; J: TRBJ2-7
CDR3: ASSQQTGGPSYEQY; V: TRBV7-9; J: TRBJ2-7
CDR3: ASSTYSGGNPYEQY; V: TRBV21-1; J: TRBJ2-7
CDR3: ASSGTSGGGYEQY; V: TRBV25-1; J: TRBJ2-7
CDR3: ASSQDGDRATEAF; V: TRBV3-1; J: TRBJ1-1
CDR3: ASSGSDGGPYEQY; V: TRBV6-1; J: TRBJ2-7
CDR3: ASSLAGVNNEQF; V: TRBV11-2; J: TRBJ2-1
CDR3: ASSVGRRETQY; V: TRBV7-2; J: TRBJ2-5
CDR3: ASSQDFTDTQY; V: TRBV3-1; J: TRBJ2-3
CDR3: ASSEGAEETQY; V: TRBV6-1; J: TRBJ2-5